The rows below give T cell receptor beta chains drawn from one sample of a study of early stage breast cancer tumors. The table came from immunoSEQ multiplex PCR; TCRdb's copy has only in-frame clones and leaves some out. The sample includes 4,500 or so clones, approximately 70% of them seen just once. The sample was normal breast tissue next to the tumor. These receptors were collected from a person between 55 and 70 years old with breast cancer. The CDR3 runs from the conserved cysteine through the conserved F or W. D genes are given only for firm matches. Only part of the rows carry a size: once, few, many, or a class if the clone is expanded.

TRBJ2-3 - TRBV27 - TGTGCCAGCAGTTCGGGCCTGAACACAGATACGCAGTATTTT CASSSGLNTDTQYF
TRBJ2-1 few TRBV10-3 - TGTGCCATCAGCGGGGGGCCGGGGGATGAGCAGTTCTTC CAISGGPGDEQFF
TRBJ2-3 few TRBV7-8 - TGTGCCACCTCCCTTATGGGGTCTTTC CATSLMGSF
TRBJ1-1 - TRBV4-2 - TGTGCCAGCAGCCAAGGTACGGGTACTGAAGCTTTCTTT CASSQGTGTEAFF
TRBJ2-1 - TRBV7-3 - TGTGCCAGCAGCTTATCCGCAGGGAGTAATGAGCAGTTCTTC CASSLSAGSNEQFF
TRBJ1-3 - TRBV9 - TGTGCCAGCAGCGTAGACACTAGCTCTGGAAACACCATATATTTT CASSVDTSSGNTIYF
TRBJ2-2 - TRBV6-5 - TGTGCCAGCAGTCCGCGGACTCCGACCGGGGAGCTGTTTTTT CASSPRTPTGELFF
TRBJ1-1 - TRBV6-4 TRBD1 TGTGCCAGCAGTCTCACAGGGGGTAGCACTGAAGCTTTCTTT CASSLTGGSTEAFF
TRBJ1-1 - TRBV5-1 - TGCGCCAGCAGCGGCCTTTCGGGCACTGAAGCTTTCTTT CASSGLSGTEAFF
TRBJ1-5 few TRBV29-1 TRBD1 TGCAGCGTTGAAGATGGGACAGGGGGCGGTCAGCCCCAGCATTTT CSVEDGTGGGQPQHF
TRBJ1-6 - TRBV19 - TGTGCCAGTATTGCGGAATACCCCAATTCACCCCTCCACTTT CASIAEYPNSPLHF
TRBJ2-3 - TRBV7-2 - TGTGCCAGCAGCGGACAGAGCACAGATACGCAGTATTTT CASSGQSTDTQYF
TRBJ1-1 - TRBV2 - TGTGCCAGCAGTTTGGCGGAGAACACTGAAGCTTTCTTT CASSLAENTEAFF
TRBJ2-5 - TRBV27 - TGTGCCAGCAGTCTGGCCCTAAGGCACGGAGAGACCCAGTACTTC CASSLALRHGETQYF
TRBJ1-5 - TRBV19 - TGTGCCAGTAATGAGCAGGGAAGACAGCCCCAGCATTTT CASNEQGRQPQHF
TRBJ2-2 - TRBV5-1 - TGCGCCAGCAGCTTGGAGCTAGCCGGGGAGCTGTTTTTT CASSLELAGELFF
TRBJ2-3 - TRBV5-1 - TGCGCCAGCAGCGTAAACGGTGGGTTAGACACAGATACGCAGTATTTT CASSVNGGLDTDTQYF
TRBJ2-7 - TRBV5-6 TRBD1 TGTGCCAGCAGCCCGGGTCGGAGGACAGGATCCTACGAGCAGTACTTC CASSPGRRTGSYEQYF
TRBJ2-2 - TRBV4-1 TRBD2 TGCGCCAGCAGCCAAGACGGGGGGGTAGCGGGACCACGGGAGCTGTTTTTT CASSQDGGVAGPRELFF
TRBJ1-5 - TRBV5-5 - TGTGCCAGCAGCTTGGGGGTCACAGCGGTTCAGCCCCAGCATTTT CASSLGVTAVQPQHF
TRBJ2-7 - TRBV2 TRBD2 TGTGCCAGCTCTTGGGGACTAGCGGGAGGTGGATACGAGCAGTACTTC CASSWGLAGGGYEQYF
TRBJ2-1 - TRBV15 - TGTGCCACCAGCAGCCCGGGCCAATCGGGTAATGAGCAGTTCTTC CATSSPGQSGNEQFF
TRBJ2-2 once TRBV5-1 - TGCGCCAGCAGCTTGGGTTCGGCATACACCGGGGAGCTGTTTTTT CASSLGSAYTGELFF
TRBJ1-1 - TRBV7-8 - TGTGCCAGCAGCTTAAGAGATCGCACTGAAGCTTTCTTT CASSLRDRTEAFF
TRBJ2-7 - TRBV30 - TGTGCCTGGCGTAGGGGGGGGAACTCCTACGAGCAGTACTTC CAWRRGGNSYEQYF
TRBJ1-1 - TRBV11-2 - TGTGCCAGCAGCTTAGAATTAGGGACGGAGAACACTGAAGCTTTCTTT CASSLELGTENTEAFF
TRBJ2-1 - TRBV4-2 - TGTGCCAGCAGCCAACGGGGGCGAGACAATGAGCAGTTCTTC CASSQRGRDNEQFF
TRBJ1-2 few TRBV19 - TGTGCCAGTAGTCCGCTGACAGGCAACTATGGCTACACCTTC CASSPLTGNYGYTF
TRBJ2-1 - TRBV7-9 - TGTGCCAGCTTAACCGGGGACAGTAAAGGGGGAGGTCCGCTGAATGAGCAGTTCTTC CASLTGDSKGGGPLNEQFF
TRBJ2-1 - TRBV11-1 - TGTGCCAGCAGCCCCCGGAAGGGGGTCGCCTACAATGAGCAGTTCTTC CASSPRKGVAYNEQFF
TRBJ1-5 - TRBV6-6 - TGTGCCAGCAGTTACCGGACCGGGGGCAATCAGCCCCAGCATTTT CASSYRTGGNQPQHF
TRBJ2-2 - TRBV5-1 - TGCGCCAGCAGCCCCGACCCGCTCACCGGGGAGCTGTTTTTT CASSPDPLTGELFF
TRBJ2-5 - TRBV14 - TGTGCCAGCAGCCTCTCCTTAGAGACCCAGTACTTC CASSLSLETQYF
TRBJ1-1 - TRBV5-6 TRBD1 TGTGCCAGCAGCTTGCGAGGGGGCGACACTGAAGCTTTCTTT CASSLRGGDTEAFF
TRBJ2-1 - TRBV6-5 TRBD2 TGTGCCAGCAGTTTTGTTAGCGGGGGGTTTTACAATGAGCAGTTCTTC CASSFVSGGFYNEQFF
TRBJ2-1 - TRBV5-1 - TGCGCCAGCAGCACCCGGACGGCAGACAATGAGCAGTTCTTC CASSTRTADNEQFF
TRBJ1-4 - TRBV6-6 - TGTGCCAGCAGCGCCCTCCCACCAGCAACTAATGAAAAACTGTTTTTT CASSALPPATNEKLFF
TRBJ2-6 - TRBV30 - TGTGCCTGGAGTGATGGGGGAGGTGGGGCCAACGTCCTGACTTTC CAWSDGGGGANVLTF
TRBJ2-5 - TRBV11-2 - TGTGCCAGCAGCTTAACTGGAGTAGAGACCCAGTACTTC CASSLTGVETQYF
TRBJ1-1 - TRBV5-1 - TGCGCCAGCAGCTTGGTTCCAACAGGGAGAATGAACACTGAAGCTTTCTTT CASSLVPTGRMNTEAFF
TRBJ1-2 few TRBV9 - TGTGCCAGCAGCCTTGAGGGCACCGAGGGCTATGGCTACACCTTC CASSLEGTEGYGYTF
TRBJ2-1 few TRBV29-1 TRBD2 TGCAGCGTCGCCCTTAGCGGGAGTGGGGGCAATGAGCAGTTCTTC CSVALSGSGGNEQFF
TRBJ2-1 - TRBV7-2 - TGTGCCAGCAGCTTAGGGACTGGTCTACAAGGTGAGCAGTTCTTC CASSLGTGLQGEQFF
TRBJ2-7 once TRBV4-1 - TGCGCCAGCAGCCAAGAAGGGGGGGGGTACCTCTACGAGCAGTACTTC CASSQEGGGYLYEQYF
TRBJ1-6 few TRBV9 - TGTGCCAGCAGCAAAGAAGGTTCACCCCTCCACTTT CASSKEGSPLHF
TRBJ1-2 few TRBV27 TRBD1 TGTGCCAGCAGTTTAGACAGGGGATCTAACTATGGCTACACCTTC CASSLDRGSNYGYTF
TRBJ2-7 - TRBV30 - TGTGCCTGGAATCGGCAGTGGGGCGAGCAGTACTTC CAWNRQWGEQYF
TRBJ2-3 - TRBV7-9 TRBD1 TGTGCCAGCAGCTCGACAGGGGGCATGGGAGATACGCAGTATTTT CASSSTGGMGDTQYF
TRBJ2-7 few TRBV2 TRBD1 TGTGCCAGCAGTGAAGCGCTTCTCGGGCAGGGGGCGGGCGAGCAGTACTTC CASSEALLGQGAGEQYF
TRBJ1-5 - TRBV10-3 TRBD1 TGTGCCACCTCCGGGGACAGGGGGGGTGCTTGGCCCCAGCATTTT CATSGDRGGAWPQHF
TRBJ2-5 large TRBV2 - TGTGCCAGCAGTGAAGCGGACCTTGGAACCCAGTACTTC CASSEADLGTQYF
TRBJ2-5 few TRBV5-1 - TGCGCCAGCAGCTTGTTTCCGGAGGTTATCCGGGGCCAAGAGACCCAGTACTTC CASSLFPEVIRGQETQYF
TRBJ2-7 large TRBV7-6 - TGTGCCAGCAGCCTCCTCGATCCCTACGAGCAGTACTTC CASSLLDPYEQYF
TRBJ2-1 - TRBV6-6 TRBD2 TGTGCCAGCAGTTATACTAGCGGGAGTTTGGTTGAGCAGTTCTTC CASSYTSGSLVEQFF
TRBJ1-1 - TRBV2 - TGTGCCAGCAGTGTGGCAGGCAACATGAACACTGAAGCTTTCTTT CASSVAGNMNTEAFF